There are a few counts of the clone carrying this TCR beta chain. As yet, its antigen is unknown. The source of the sample is a study of blood T cells in healthy people across ages. This CDR3 has 15 amino acids. Germline values: CDR1 SEHNR, CDR2 FQNEAQ (reference sequence). The V end lost 5 bases, the J end lost 1 base, and 14 bases lay between the germline ends. Study-level findings and limits: Both naive CD4+ cell counts and diversity were greater in long-lived donors than in aged donors.

PCR was performed a second time for about 7 to 12 cycles using a sample-barcoded 5' primer and a J-beta primer mix. MiXCR was run by TCRdb on the 5' RACE reads, yielding one entry per CDR3 protein. Of fewer than 600,000 distinct CDR3 sequences detected, about 27% appear once; the ten largest clones hold approximately 3.5%. This sample was shared with a second study, whose subject was T cells of mothers and their children. From that second work: Each 15 ul cDNA reaction used approximately 1.6 ug RNA; all RNA was used.

The genes are TRBV7-9 and TRBJ2-5, with D perhaps TRBD2 (6 bases). The sequence came from a boy aged 2-9 years in good health. What was sequenced was blood. The CDR3 bases are TGTGCCAGCAGCCGCCGGGGACTTACCCAAGAGACCCAGTACTTC. It specifies CASSRRGLTQETQYF.